The 22 T cell receptor beta chains in this list originate from one sample, sequenced in a study of T-cell reconstitution after alpha-beta-depleted transplantation in children. Unique molecular identifiers were incorporated during preparation of the TCRbeta library. TCRdb reprocessed the PCR reads with MiXCR, giving one entry per CDR3 protein. The sample includes roughly 200,000 distinct CDR3 sequences, about a tenth seen only once; the top ten take 5% to 7%. The material was PBMCs from the stem cell graft donor, obtained from the stem cell graft. Receptors were obtained from a human donor who donated a stem cell graft to a child with acute lymphoblastic leukemia.

The sample holds many counts of this clonotype. The genes are TRBV4-3 and TRBJ2-2, with TRBD1 identical over 7 bases. The germline V gene has CDR1 LGHNA and CDR2 YSLEER. The ends lost 0 bases at V and 7 bases at J; junction bases unmatched: 11. CDR3 length: 17 residues. Here the CDR3 DNA reads TGCGCCAGCAGCCAAGACCCGGGACAGCACACGAACGGGGAGCTGTTTTTT. It codes for CASSQDPGQHTNGELFF.

This clonotype was counted a few times. This chain connects TRBV7-9 to TRBJ2-7, with TRBD1 matching 7 bases. The CDR3 sequence is 13 residues long. The V gene end was trimmed by 5 bases and the J gene end by 5 bases; junction bases not matched to a gene: 6. Germline V gene data show CDR1 as SEHNR and CDR2 as FQNEAQ (reference sequence). CDR3: CASSLATGDEQYF. In DNA, the CDR3 is TGTGCCAGCAGCCTTGCAACAGGGGACGAGCAGTACTTC.

The chain joins TRBV25-1 to TRBJ1-2, with 8 bases fitting TRBD1. Germline values: CDR1 MGHDK, CDR2 SYGVNS. The V gene end was trimmed by 4 bases and the J gene end by 8 bases; junction bases not matched to a gene: 3. This CDR3 is 12 amino acids long. CDR3: CASSVTGGGYTF. CDR3 coding DNA: TGTGCCAGCAGTGTCACAGGGGGAGGCTACACCTTC.

The chain joins TRBV7-2 to TRBJ2-2; the match to TRBD2 covers 7 bases. Germline CDR1 SGHTA, CDR2 FQGNSA. The trim removed 6 bases at V and 3 bases at J, leaving 7 bases unmatched. The CDR3 runs 15 residues. CDR3 coding DNA: TGTGCCAGCAGTCCGTCTAGCGGATACACCGGGGAGCTGTTTTTT. Its translation: CASSPSSGYTGELFF.

The J gene is TRBJ2-5, the V gene TRBV4-1, with 10 bases aligning to TRBD2. Per the germline V gene, CDR1 is MGHRA and CDR2 is YSYEKL. The CDR3 spans 17 residues. With 0 bases clipped from V and 9 bases from J, the junction kept 13 bases outside the gene matches. The CDR3 DNA reads TGCGCCAGCAGCCAAGATTTGGCTAGCGGGGGCCTGGTGGCCCAGTACTTC. Protein product: CASSQDLASGGLVAQYF.

This clonotype turned up a few times. This chain links TRBV20-1 with TRBJ2-1; D may correspond to TRBD1 or TRBD2 (7 bases each). This CDR3 comprises 14 residues. Germline CDR1 reads DFQATT; CDR2 reads SNEGSKA (reference sequence). Trimming took 6 bases from V and 3 from J, leaving 15 bases between them. DNA of the CDR3: TGCAGTGCCTGGGGGGGGACAGACTACAATGAGCAGTTCTTC. Its translation: CSAWGGTDYNEQFF.

This chain uses TRBV4-2 with TRBJ2-1; TRBD2 aligns across 13 bases. Germline V gives CDR1 LGHNA, CDR2 YNFKEQ. J lost 8 bases, V lost 6 bases, and 7 bases had no gene match. CDR3 length: 15 amino acids. CDR3 loop: CASRPTSGGADEQFF. CDR3 nucleotides: TGTGCCAGCAGGCCAACTAGCGGGGGGGCCGATGAGCAGTTCTTC.

This clonotype was detected a few times. This sequence joins TRBV20-1 and TRBJ2-3; D possibly uses TRBD1 or TRBD2 (6 bases each). The CDR3 totals 16 residues. Per germline, CDR1 DFQATT and CDR2 SNEGSKA (reference sequence). Between the trimmed V and J ends, which lost 1 base and 2 bases, there was a span of 16 bases. This CDR3 is CSARGGASQITDTQYF. CDR3 nucleotides: TGCAGTGCTAGAGGGGGGGCTAGCCAAATCACAGATACGCAGTATTTT.

CDR3 DNA: TGTGCCACCAGTGCAGCTAGGACTAGCGGGGGCCATAGCTCCTACAATGAGCAGTTCTTC. Amino acids: CATSAARTSGGHSSYNEQFF. The V gene is TRBV24-1, the J gene TRBJ2-1, with TRBD2 matching over 13 bases. In germline, CDR1 is KGHDR, CDR2 SFDVKD. The CDR3 consists of 20 residues. V lost 5 bases to trimming and J lost 0 bases; unmatched junction nucleotides: 12.

The chain links TRBV5-1 to TRBJ1-1, with unresolved D. This CDR3 region has 16 residues. Germline CDR1 and CDR2: SGHRS and YFSETQ. The germline V and J ends were trimmed by 0 bases and 1 base, with 13 bases remaining between them. DNA for the CDR3: TGCGCCAGCAGCTTGGACACGTTCAGGCCGAACACTGAAGCTTTCTTT. This codes for CASSLDTFRPNTEAFF.

DNA for the CDR3: TGCAGTGCCATAGGGACAGGGAGGGATTTTATCTATGGCTACACCTTC. Amino acids: CSAIGTGRDFIYGYTF. This chain links TRBV20-1 with TRBJ1-2, with 9 nucleotides matching TRBD1. V shed 6 bases and J 4 bases; nucleotides not matched to a gene: 15. Germline loops: CDR1 DFQATT, CDR2 SNEGSKA (reference sequence). CDR3 length equals 16 residues.

This sequence joins TRBV7-6 and TRBJ2-5; perhaps D is TRBD1 or TRBD2 (5 bases each). This CDR3 has 14 residues. Germline V lookup: CDR1 SGHVS, CDR2 FNYEAQ. V was trimmed by 0 bases and J by 3 bases, leaving 8 bases between them. The CDR3 sequence is CASSLAGVKETQYF. DNA of the CDR3: TGTGCCAGCAGCTTAGCGGGGGTTAAAGAGACCCAGTACTTC.

V and J are TRBV5-1 and TRBJ2-7; 8 nucleotides agree with TRBD2. Germline V gene data show CDR1 as SGHRS and CDR2 as YFSETQ. Unmatched junction bases numbered 4, after V lost 0 bases and J lost 2 bases. CDR3 length: 15 residues. The CDR3 is CASSLAAGGPYEQYF. The CDR3 coding sequence is TGCGCCAGCAGCTTGGCCGCGGGGGGCCCCTACGAGCAGTACTTC.

At least ten counts were recorded for this clonotype. The genes are TRBV20-1 and TRBJ1-2; 9 nucleotides agree with TRBD1. Germline trimming cut 8 bases from V and 8 bases from J; bases unmatched to any gene: 9. CDR1 and CDR2 from the germline V gene are DFQATT and SNEGSKA (reference sequence). The CDR3 is 12 residues long. The CDR3: CSLGVTGGGYTF. CDR3 nucleotides: TGCAGTCTTGGCGTCACAGGGGGCGGCTACACCTTC.

This clonotype was found a few times. CDR3 DNA sequence: TGTGCCAGCAGTTTATTCAGGGTCGGCGAGCAGTACTTC. Translated: CASSLFRVGEQYF. The chain links TRBV12-3 or TRBV12-4 to TRBJ2-7, with a weak D call TRBD1 (5 bases). The CDR3 loop spans 13 amino acids. Trimming pared 2 bases from V and 6 bases from J, leaving 11 bases between.

This clonotype was detected ten times or more. Here the CDR3 reads CSAREWGGPSTDTQYF. The CDR3 DNA sequence: TGCAGTGCTAGAGAGTGGGGGGGGCCTAGCACAGATACGCAGTATTTT. The V and J genes are TRBV20-1 and TRBJ2-3; TRBD2 is a possible D gene (7 bases). V lost 0 bases to trimming and J lost 0 bases, with 13 bases between them. The CDR3 runs 16 residues. Germline V gene sequence: CDR1 DFQATT, CDR2 SNEGSKA (reference sequence).

The chain couples TRBV5-1 to TRBJ2-1; D tentatively reads TRBD1 or TRBD2 (6 bases each). Trimming took off 0 bases at V and 7 bases at J, with 14 bases between the two ends. CDR3 length: 15 amino acids. In germline, CDR1 is SGHRS, CDR2 YFSETQ. CDR3 loop: CASSLDGGRMNEQFF. The CDR3 region has the DNA TGCGCCAGCAGCTTGGATGGGGGGCGAATGAATGAGCAGTTCTTC. Complete variable domain (other parts from reference TRBV5-1 and TRBJ2-1): KAGVTQTPRYLIKTRGQQVTLSCSPISGHRSVSWYQQTPGQGLQFLFEYFSETQRNKGNFPGRFSGRQFSNSRSEMNVSTLELGDSALYLCASSLDGGRMNEQFFGPGTRLTVL.

This clonotype was observed a few times. The chain is built from TRBV30 and TRBJ1-5; no firm D call. In germline, CDR1 is GTSNPN, CDR2 SVGIG (reference sequence). This CDR3 has 14 amino acids. V was shortened by 0 bases and J by 5 bases, with 11 bases between the two germline ends. The CDR3 region has the DNA TGTGCCTGGAGTGTAGGGAGCGGTTATCAGCCCCAGCATTTT. It translates to CAWSVGSGYQPQHF. Full variable domain (rest looked up from reference TRBV30 and TRBJ1-5): SQTIHQWPATLVQPVGSPLSLECTVEGTSNPNLYWYRQAAGRGLQLLFYSVGIGQISSEVPQNLSASRPQDRQFILSSKKLLLSDSGFYLCAWSVGSGYQPQHFGDGTRLSIL.

This clonotype was found a few times. This chain uses TRBV4-3 with TRBJ2-3, with 7 bases fitting TRBD2. After removal of 0 bases from V and 5 bases from J, the junction contained 14 bases not matched to a gene. Germline V CDR1 and CDR2: LGHNA, YSLEER. This CDR3 contains 18 residues. DNA of the CDR3: TGCGCCAGCAGCCAAGATTATGGGGGGGGAAGTGCTGAAGATACGCAGTATTTT. Translating it yields CASSQDYGGGSAEDTQYF.

In its sample, this clonotype was seen many times. This chain uses TRBV5-1 with TRBJ2-4; D not resolved. V was cut by 1 base and J by 0 bases, with 11 bases left in between. The V gene's germline CDR1 is SGHRS and CDR2 YFSETQ. The CDR3 is 16 amino acids. Written as DNA, the CDR3 is TGCGCCAGCAGCTTGAGGGCAGGTTTAGCCAAAAACATTCAGTACTTC. As protein: CASSLRAGLAKNIQYF.

This rearrangement joins TRBV5-1 to TRBJ2-5; 10 bases are shared with TRBD1. Per germline, CDR1 SGHRS and CDR2 YFSETQ. The CDR3 consists of 13 residues. V was pared by 7 bases and J by 5 bases, with 5 bases of the junction left unmatched. CDR3 sequence reads: CASRQGAGETQYF. DNA for the CDR3: TGCGCCAGCCGACAGGGGGCGGGGGAGACCCAGTACTTC.

The rearrangement joins TRBV20-1 to TRBJ2-3, with D possibly being TRBD2 (6 bases). V was clipped by 7 bases and J by 3 bases, with 17 bases between them. The CDR3 is 14 residues long. The germline gives CDR1 DFQATT, CDR2 SNEGSKA (reference sequence). The CDR3 DNA is TGCAGTGTTAAAGTAGCGGTTGGAACAGATACGCAGTATTTT. This translates into CSVKVAVGTDTQYF.